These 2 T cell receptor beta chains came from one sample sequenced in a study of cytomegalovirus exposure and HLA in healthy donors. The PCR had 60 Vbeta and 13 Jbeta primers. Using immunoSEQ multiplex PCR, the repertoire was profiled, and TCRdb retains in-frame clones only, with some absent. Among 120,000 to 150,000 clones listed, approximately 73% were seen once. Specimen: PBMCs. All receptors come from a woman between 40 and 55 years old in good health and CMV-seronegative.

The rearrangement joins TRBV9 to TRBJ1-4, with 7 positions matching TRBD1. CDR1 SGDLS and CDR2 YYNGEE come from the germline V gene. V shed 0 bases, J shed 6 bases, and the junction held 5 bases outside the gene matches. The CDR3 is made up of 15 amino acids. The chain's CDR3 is CASSVAGGQYEKLFF. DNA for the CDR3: TGTGCCAGCAGCGTAGCAGGGGGTCAGTATGAAAAACTGTTTTTT.

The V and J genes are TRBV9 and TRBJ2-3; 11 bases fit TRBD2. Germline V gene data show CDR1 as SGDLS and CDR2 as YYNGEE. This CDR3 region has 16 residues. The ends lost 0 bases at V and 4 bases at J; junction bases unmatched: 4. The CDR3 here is CASSVVASGGPDTQYF. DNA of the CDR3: TGTGCCAGCAGCGTAGTGGCTAGCGGGGGGCCAGATACGCAGTATTTT.